These 20 T cell receptor beta chains share one sample of origin, sequenced in a study of OX40 agonist ivuxolimab in advanced cancers. Data came from immunoSEQ multiplex PCR; TCRdb stores just in-frame clones and leaves some out. The sample contains under 30,000 clones, 60% to 85% of which appear only once. The sample in question was CD4+ or CD8+ T cells sorted from blood, obtained in a trial of the OX40 agonist ivuxolimab. The receptors come from an adult with an advanced solid tumor such as melanoma, head and neck, liver or kidney cancer.

The DNA of the CDR3 is TGTGCCAGCAGCTTAGTCGGATTAAACTATGGCTACACCTTC. It yields the protein CASSLVGLNYGYTF. This rearrangement joins TRBV5-6 to TRBJ1-2, with D unresolved. Trimming took off 2 bases at V and 2 bases at J, with 10 bases between the two ends. Germline V gives CDR1 SGHDT, CDR2 YYEEEE. The CDR3 contains 14 residues. Full variable domain (outside the CDR3, taken from reference TRBV5-6 and TRBJ1-2): DAGVTQSPTHLIKTRGQQVTLRCSPKSGHDTVSWYQQALGQGPQFIFQYYEEEERQRGNFPDRFSGHQFPNYSSELNVNALLLGDSALYLCASSLVGLNYGYTFGSGTRLTVV.

The rearrangement links TRBV19 to TRBJ2-1, with unresolved D. The V gene's germline CDR1 is LNHDA and CDR2 SQIVND (reference sequence). This CDR3 comprises 13 residues. The V end was cut by 9 bases, the J end by 2 bases, with 11 bases between. CDR3 in amino acids: CASSIGPYNEQFF. The CDR3, as DNA: TGTGCCAGCTCAATCGGGCCCTACAATGAGCAGTTCTTC. Full variable domain (remainder filled in from reference TRBV19 and TRBJ2-1): DGGITQSPKYLFRKEGQNVTLSCEQNLNHDAMYWYRQDPGQGLRLIYYSQIVNDFQKGDIAEGYSVSREKKESFPLTVTSAQKNPTAFYLCASSIGPYNEQFFGPGTRLTVL.

This sequence joins TRBV5-4 and TRBJ2-7; tentative D call: TRBD2 (5 bases). Per germline, CDR1 SGHNT and CDR2 YYREEE (reference sequence). This CDR3 comprises 14 residues. V was shortened by 0 bases and J by 2 bases, with 9 bases between the two germline ends. CDR3 residues: CASSLGGETYEQYF. CDR3 DNA sequence: TGTGCCAGCAGCTTGGGGGGAGAAACCTACGAGCAGTACTTC.

The V call is TRBV7-6, the J call TRBJ2-6; D is undetermined. V lost 6 bases and J 4 bases, leaving 7 bases between the germline ends. CDR1 is SGHVS, CDR2 FNYEAQ, per germline. The CDR3 is 13 residues long. Here the CDR3 DNA reads TGTGCCAGCAGTGAAACCGGGGCCAACGTCCTGACTTTC. This translates into CASSETGANVLTF.

This chain joins TRBV5-1 and TRBJ2-1, with 9 bases matching TRBD2. Germline V gives CDR1 SGHRS, CDR2 YFSETQ. This CDR3 has 16 amino acids. J lost 5 bases, V lost 2 bases, and 8 bases had no gene match. CDR3 region: CASSFTLAGEDNEQFF. DNA for the CDR3: TGCGCCAGCAGCTTCACCTTAGCGGGGGAGGACAATGAGCAGTTCTTC.

The V and J genes are TRBV18 and TRBJ2-5; TRBD1 matches at 7 bases. CDR3 length equals 14 residues. The germline gives CDR1 KGHSH, CDR2 LQKENI. V lost 6 bases, J lost 1 base, and 5 bases stayed unmatched. DNA for the CDR3: TGTGCCAGCTCCCGGGGACAGACCCAAGAGACCCAGTACTTC. Its protein product is CASSRGQTQETQYF.

The V call is TRBV19, the J call TRBJ2-7; D tentatively fits TRBD1 or TRBD2 (5 bases each). V shed 6 bases and J shed 1 base, with 13 bases lying between them. CDR1 is LNHDA, CDR2 SQIVND, per germline (reference sequence). The CDR3 runs to 14 residues. For the CDR3, the DNA is TGTGCCAGTAGAAACCGGGACGCATCCTACGAGCAGTACTTC. It yields the protein CASRNRDASYEQYF.

The chain carries TRBV29-1 and TRBJ2-1; 13 bases fit TRBD2. Germline CDR1 and CDR2: SQVTM and ANQGSEA. This CDR3 is 14 amino acids long. J lost 8 bases, V lost 4 bases, and 5 bases had no gene match. This CDR3 reads CSVVRLAGGHEQFF. CDR3 DNA sequence: TGCAGCGTTGTGCGACTAGCGGGGGGCCATGAGCAGTTCTTC.

This clone was observed a few times. The chain is built from TRBV28 and TRBJ1-5, with a possible D match to TRBD1 (6 bases). This CDR3 comprises 13 residues. V was clipped by 4 bases and J by 5 bases, with 9 bases between them. Germline CDR1 reads MDHEN; CDR2 reads SYDVKM. CDR3 bases: TGTGCCAGCAGTTCCCGGGGGCATCAGCCCCAGCATTTT. It encodes CASSSRGHQPQHF. Variable domain in full (rest from reference TRBV28 and TRBJ1-5): DVKVTQSSRYLVKRTGEKVFLECVQDMDHENMFWYRQDPGLGLRLIYFSYDVKMKEKGDIPEGYSVSREKKERFSLILESASTNQTSMYLCASSSRGHQPQHFGDGTRLSIL.

This sequence joins TRBV10-3 and TRBJ2-4; D is unclear. This CDR3 contains 16 residues. Germline-derived CDR1 and CDR2 are ENHRY and SYGVKD. V lost 0 bases and J 0 bases, leaving 9 bases between the germline ends. This chain's CDR3 is CAISESWDLAKNIQYF. The CDR3 bases are TGTGCCATCAGTGAGTCGTGGGATCTAGCCAAAAACATTCAGTACTTC.

The rearrangement joins TRBV2 to TRBJ1-5; TRBD1 aligns across 8 bases. Germline loops: CDR1 SNHLY, CDR2 FYNNEI. V shed 5 bases, J shed 7 bases, and the junction held 7 bases outside the gene matches. CDR3 size: 14 residues. The CDR3 sequence: CASSKDRAGQPQHF. CDR3 nucleotides: TGTGCCAGCAGTAAGGACAGGGCTGGCCAGCCCCAGCATTTT.

The chain carries TRBV4-3 and TRBJ2-1; TRBD2 agrees at 13 bases. The CDR3 consists of 18 residues. Germline V gives CDR1 LGHNA, CDR2 YSLEER. V shed 1 base, J shed 9 bases, and the junction held 12 bases outside the gene matches. This CDR3 reads CASSQAGLAGAVRGEQFF. The CDR3 nucleotides are TGCGCCAGCAGCCAAGCCGGACTAGCGGGAGCGGTTCGTGGTGAGCAGTTCTTC.

This clone was recorded only once. The chain employs TRBV15 and TRBJ2-7; TRBD2 matches at 11 bases. In germline, CDR1 is LNHNV, CDR2 YYDKDF (reference sequence). J gave up 6 bases and V 1 base, and 2 bases lay outside the gene matches. The length of the CDR3 is 14 residues. The CDR3 is CATSRGLAGSEQYF. DNA of the CDR3: TGTGCCACCAGCAGAGGACTAGCGGGATCCGAGCAGTACTTC.

The chain has TRBV18 and TRBJ2-3; D is perhaps TRBD1 or TRBD2 (6 bases each). This CDR3 is 15 amino acids long. The V and J ends lost 0 bases and 3 bases respectively, with 10 bases between them. Germline CDR1 and CDR2: KGHSH and LQKENI. This chain's CDR3 is CASSPPGGATDTQYF. Written as DNA, the CDR3 is TGTGCCAGCTCACCACCGGGGGGCGCGACAGATACGCAGTATTTT.

The gene calls are TRBV6-5 and TRBJ2-1; the D is unclear. The CDR3 covers 13 residues. Germline CDR1 reads MNHEY; CDR2 reads SVGAGI. The V and J ends lost 4 bases and 6 bases respectively, with 10 bases between them. In DNA, the CDR3 is TGTGCCAGCAGTTCTTTGCAGATCAATGAGCAGTTCTTC. Translated: CASSSLQINEQFF.

Turning to this clone: The junction departs from germline at one end; a sequencing error may be responsible. The sample contains more than one DNA sequence encoding this CDR3. The V and J genes are TRBV6-6 and TRBJ2-7, with TRBD1 matching 9 bases. This CDR3 has 15 amino acids. Germline CDR1 and CDR2: MNHNY and SVGAGI (reference sequence). CDR3 sequence reads: CASSNPDRGTYEQYF. The CDR3 nucleotides read TGCGCCAGCAGTAACCCCGACAGGGGGACCTACGAGCAGTACTTC.

The gene calls are TRBV6-5 and TRBJ1-3; unclear D gene. V lost 5 bases, J lost 4 bases, and 9 bases lay in between. Germline loops: CDR1 MNHEY, CDR2 SVGAGI. The CDR3 extends over 13 amino acids. The CDR3 loop is CASSLKRGNTIYF. The CDR3 region has the DNA TGTGCCAGCAGTCTCAAACGCGGAAACACCATATATTTT.

This clone was recorded once. J is TRBJ1-4 and V is TRBV25-1; D perhaps matches TRBD1 (6 bases). CDR3 length: 11 residues. Germline-derived CDR1 and CDR2 are MGHDK and SYGVNS. V was shortened by 6 bases and J by 8 bases, with 7 bases between the two germline ends. The CDR3 nucleotides read TGTGCCAGCAGGGGGGCGGAAAAACTGTTTTTT. Its translation: CASRGAEKLFF.

The CDR3 nucleotides are TGTGCCAGCAGCGCGACGGGGGGTTTATCCTACAATGAGCAGTTCTTC. Its translation is CASSATGGLSYNEQFF. The rearrangement joins TRBV9 to TRBJ2-1, with 7 bases identical to TRBD2. The J segment lost 1 base and the V segment lost 3 bases, leaving 7 bases of the junction unmatched. Germline V CDR1 and CDR2: SGDLS, YYNGEE. The CDR3 consists of 16 residues.

This chain connects TRBV19 to TRBJ2-7, with 9 bases matching TRBD1. Germline assignment: CDR1 LNHDA and CDR2 SQIVND (reference sequence). The CDR3 spans 15 residues. J lost 1 base, V lost 5 bases, and 6 bases had no gene match. This CDR3 reads CASSESGTGSYEQYF. CDR3 DNA sequence: TGTGCCAGTAGTGAGTCCGGGACAGGGTCCTACGAGCAGTACTTC.